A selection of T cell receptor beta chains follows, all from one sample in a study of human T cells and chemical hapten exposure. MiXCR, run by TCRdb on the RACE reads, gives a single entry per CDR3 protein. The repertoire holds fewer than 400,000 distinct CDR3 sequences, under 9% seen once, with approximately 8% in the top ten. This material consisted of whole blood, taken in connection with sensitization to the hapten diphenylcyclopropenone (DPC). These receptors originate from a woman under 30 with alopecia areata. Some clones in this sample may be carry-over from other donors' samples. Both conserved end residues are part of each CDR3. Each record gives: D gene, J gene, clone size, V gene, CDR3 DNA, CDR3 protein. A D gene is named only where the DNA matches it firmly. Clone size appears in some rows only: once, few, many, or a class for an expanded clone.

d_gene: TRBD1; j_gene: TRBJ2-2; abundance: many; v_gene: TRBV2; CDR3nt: TGTGCCAGCAGTCAACGACAGGGAAGCACCGGGGAGCTGTTTTTT; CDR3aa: CASSQRQGSTGELFF
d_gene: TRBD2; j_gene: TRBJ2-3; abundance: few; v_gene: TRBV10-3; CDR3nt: TGTGCCATCAGGCCCGGACTAGCGGGGGGGCCCGTGTCGACAGATACGCAGTATTTT; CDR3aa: CAIRPGLAGGPVSTDTQYF
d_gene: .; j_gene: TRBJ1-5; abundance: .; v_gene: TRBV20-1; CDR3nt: TGCAGTGCTAGAGGGGTCAGTAGCAATCAGCCCCAGCATTTT; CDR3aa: CSARGVSSNQPQHF
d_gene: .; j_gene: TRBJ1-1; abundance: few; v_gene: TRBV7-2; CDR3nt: TGTGCCAGCAGCTTTGGGAGATTGAAAACTTTCTTT; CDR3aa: CASSFGRLKTFF
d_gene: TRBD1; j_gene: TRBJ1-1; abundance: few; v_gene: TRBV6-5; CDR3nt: TGTGCCAGCAGCGGGGACAGGGGAGGAACTGAAGCTTTCTTT; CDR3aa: CASSGDRGGTEAFF
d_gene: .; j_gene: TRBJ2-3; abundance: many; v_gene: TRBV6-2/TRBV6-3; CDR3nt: TGTGCCAGCAGTCGTCAGGGAACAGATACGCAGTATTTT; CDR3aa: CASSRQGTDTQYF
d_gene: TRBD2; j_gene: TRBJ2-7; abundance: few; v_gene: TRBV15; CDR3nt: TGTGCCACCAGCAGGGGGGTCGGGACTAGCGGGGCCGGTTCATCCTACGAGCAGTACTTC; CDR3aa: CATSRGVGTSGAGSSYEQYF
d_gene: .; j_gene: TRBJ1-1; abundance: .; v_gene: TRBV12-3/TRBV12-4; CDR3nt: TGTGCCAGCAGTTTTTTCGACGAAGCTTTCTTT; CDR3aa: CASSFFDEAFF
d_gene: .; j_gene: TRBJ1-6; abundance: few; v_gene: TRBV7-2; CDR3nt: TGTGCCAGCAGCTTAGCGCCAGGGGCGTCGAATTCACCCCTCCACTTT; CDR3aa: CASSLAPGASNSPLHF
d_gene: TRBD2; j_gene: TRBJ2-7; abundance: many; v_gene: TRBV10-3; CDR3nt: TGTGCCATCCGTCGAGTACTAGCGGGGGGCATGGGGGAGCAGTACTTC; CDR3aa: CAIRRVLAGGMGEQYF
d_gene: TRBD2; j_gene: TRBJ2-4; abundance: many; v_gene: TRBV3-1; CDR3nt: TGTGCCAGCAGCCAAGGACTAGCGGGGGAGGCGTTAAACATTCAGTACTTC; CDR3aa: CASSQGLAGEALNIQYF
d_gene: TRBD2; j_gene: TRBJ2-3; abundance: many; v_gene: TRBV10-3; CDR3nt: TGTGCCATCAGTGAAACTAGCGGGGGGGCAAATACGCAGTATTTT; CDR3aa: CAISETSGGANTQYF
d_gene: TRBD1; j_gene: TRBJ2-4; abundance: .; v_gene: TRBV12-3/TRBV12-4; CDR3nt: TGTGCCAGCAGCCAGGGGACAGTAGCCAAAAACATTCAGTACTTC; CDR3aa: CASSQGTVAKNIQYF
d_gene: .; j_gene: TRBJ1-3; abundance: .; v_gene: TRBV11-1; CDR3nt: TGTGCCAGCAGCTTACCGGGATACTCTGGAAACACCATATATTTT; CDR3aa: CASSLPGYSGNTIYF
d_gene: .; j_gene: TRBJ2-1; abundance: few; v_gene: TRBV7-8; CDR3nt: TGTGCCAGCAGCTTAGACGGGGTAGCCGTGTTTCTTTTCAATGAGCAGTTCTTC; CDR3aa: CASSLDGVAVFLFNEQFF
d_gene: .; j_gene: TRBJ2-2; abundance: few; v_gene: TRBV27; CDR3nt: TGTGCCAGCAGTTTAAGGCACAGGAACACCGGGGAGCTGTTTTTT; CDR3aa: CASSLRHRNTGELFF
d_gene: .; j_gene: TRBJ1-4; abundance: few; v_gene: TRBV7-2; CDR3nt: TGTGCCAGCAGCTTACAGGTTTCCAATGAAAAACTGTTTTTT; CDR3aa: CASSLQVSNEKLFF
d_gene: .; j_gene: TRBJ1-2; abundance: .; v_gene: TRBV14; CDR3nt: TGTGCCAGCAGCCAAGATCCGGACAGAGTCCCCAACTATGGCTACACCTTC; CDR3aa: CASSQDPDRVPNYGYTF
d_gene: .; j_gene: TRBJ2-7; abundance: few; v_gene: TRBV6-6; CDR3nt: TGTGCCAGCAGTTACTCGACGGGCAGGGGCGAGCAGTACTTC; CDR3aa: CASSYSTGRGEQYF
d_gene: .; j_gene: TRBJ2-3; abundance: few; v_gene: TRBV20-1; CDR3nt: TGCAGTGCTAGAGAAACCACTGGGACAGATACGCAGTATTTT; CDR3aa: CSARETTGTDTQYF
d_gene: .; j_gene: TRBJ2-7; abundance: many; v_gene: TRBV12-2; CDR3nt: TGTGCAAGTCGCTTATTCGTACAGCTTTTACCCTACGAGCAGTACTTC; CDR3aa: CASRLFVQLLPYEQYF
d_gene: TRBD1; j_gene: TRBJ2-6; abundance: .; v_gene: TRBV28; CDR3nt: TGTGCCAGCACAGGGGGCTTCTCTGGGGCCAACGTCCTGACTTTC; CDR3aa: CASTGGFSGANVLTF
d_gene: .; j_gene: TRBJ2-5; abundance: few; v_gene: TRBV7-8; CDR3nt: TGTGCCAGCAGCCCGAGAGGGTACAGGGAAGAGACCCAGTACTTC; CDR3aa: CASSPRGYREETQYF
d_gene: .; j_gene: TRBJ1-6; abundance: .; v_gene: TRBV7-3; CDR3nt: TGTGCCAGCAGCTTATACGACGAGGCACCCCTCCACTTT; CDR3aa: CASSLYDEAPLHF
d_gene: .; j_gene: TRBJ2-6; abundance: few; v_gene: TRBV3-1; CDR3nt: TGTGCCAGCAGCCAAGATACTAATAGGACTGGGGCCAACGTCCTGACTTTC; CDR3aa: CASSQDTNRTGANVLTF
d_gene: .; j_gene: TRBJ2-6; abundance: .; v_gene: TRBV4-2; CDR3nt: TGTGCCAGCAGCCGGGCCAGGCATAACTCTGGGGCCAACGTCCTGACTTTC; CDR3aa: CASSRARHNSGANVLTF
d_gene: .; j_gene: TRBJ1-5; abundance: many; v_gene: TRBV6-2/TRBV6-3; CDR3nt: TGTGCCAGCAGTTACGAAGGGGGGGAGCGTGATGATCTCCTACAGCCCCAGCATTTT; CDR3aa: CASSYEGGERDDLLQPQHF
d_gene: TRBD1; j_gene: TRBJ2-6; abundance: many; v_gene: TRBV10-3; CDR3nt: TGTGCCACCGCCAGACAGGGGGTTGGGGCCAACGTCCTGACTTTC; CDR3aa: CATARQGVGANVLTF
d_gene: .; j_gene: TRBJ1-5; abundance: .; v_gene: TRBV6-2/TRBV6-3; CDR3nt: TGTGCCAGCAGTTACGCCGACAGCTCCAATCAGCCCCAGCATTTT; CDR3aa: CASSYADSSNQPQHF
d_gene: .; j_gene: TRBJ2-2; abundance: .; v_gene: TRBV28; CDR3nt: TGTGCCAGCAGTTTAGAAGGACAGCTGAACACCGGGGAGCTGTTTTTT; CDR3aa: CASSLEGQLNTGELFF
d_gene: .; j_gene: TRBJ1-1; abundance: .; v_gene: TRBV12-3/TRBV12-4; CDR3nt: TGTGCCAGCAGTTCCGCCGGGACGGCGAACACTGAAGCTTTCTTT; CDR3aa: CASSSAGTANTEAFF
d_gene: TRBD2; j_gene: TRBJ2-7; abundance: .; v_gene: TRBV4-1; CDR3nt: TGCGCCAGCAGCCAACTCCTAGCGGGGGTAGGGGAGCAGTACTTC; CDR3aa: CASSQLLAGVGEQYF
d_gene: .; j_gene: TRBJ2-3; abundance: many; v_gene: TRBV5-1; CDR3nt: TGCGCCAGCAGTATGATGGGGCAGGGTACAGATACGCAGTATTTT; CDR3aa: CASSMMGQGTDTQYF
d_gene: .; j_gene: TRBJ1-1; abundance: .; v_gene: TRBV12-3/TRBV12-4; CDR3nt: TGTGCCAGCGGTCCAGGTACCAGGATCACTGAAGCTTTCTTT; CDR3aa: CASGPGTRITEAFF
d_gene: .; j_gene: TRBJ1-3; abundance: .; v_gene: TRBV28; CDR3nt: TGTGCCACACAGGACAGCTCTGGAAACACCATATATTTT; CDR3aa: CATQDSSGNTIYF
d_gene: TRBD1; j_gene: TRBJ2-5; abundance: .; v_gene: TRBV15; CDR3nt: TGTGCCACCAGCAGAAGGACAGGGACTCAAGAGACCCAGTACTTC; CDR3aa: CATSRRTGTQETQYF
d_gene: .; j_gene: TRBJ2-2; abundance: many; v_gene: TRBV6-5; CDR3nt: TGTGCCAGCAGTTACTCTCAGGGCAACGGGGAGCTGTTTTTT; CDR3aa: CASSYSQGNGELFF
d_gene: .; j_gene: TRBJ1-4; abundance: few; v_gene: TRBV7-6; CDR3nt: TGTGCCAGCAGCTTAAAGGGCTTCGACGGAGGGTACGGTGAAAAACTGTTTTTT; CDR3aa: CASSLKGFDGGYGEKLFF
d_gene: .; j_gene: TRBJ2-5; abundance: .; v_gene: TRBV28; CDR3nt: TGTGCCAGCAGTTTATATCGGGGTACGCAGACCCAGTACTTC; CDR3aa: CASSLYRGTQTQYF